These T cell receptor beta chains were read from a single sample in a study of T cell responses to AZD1222 COVID-19 vaccine. Some clones are missing from TCRdb's copy, which holds only in-frame ones; the method was immunoSEQ multiplex PCR. The profile covers more than 70,000 clones, with about nine tenths appearing a single time and around 3.4% taken by the ten largest. The source material was peripheral blood, sampled 28 days after the second AZD1222 dose. The receptors stem from an adult who received the AZD1222 COVID-19 vaccine. The conserved cysteine and the conserved F or W are not part of the CDR3 here. The order of the fields is J gene, V gene, CDR3 protein.

>TRBJ1-4|TRBV2
ASRRTATNEKLF
>TRBJ1-4|TRBV6-2/TRBV6-3
ASSYESLTNEKLF
>TRBJ1-2|TRBV10-3
AISEGGDRRGSGYT
>TRBJ1-1|TRBV6-5
ASRVRYMNTEAF
>TRBJ2-5|TRBV12-3/TRBV12-4
ASSAGVGETQY
>TRBJ2-7|TRBV20-1
SASVQSYEQY
>TRBJ2-2|TRBV30
AWSRPGQGSGELF
>TRBJ1-5|TRBV3-1/TRBV3-2
ASSLGNSNQPQH
>TRBJ2-3|TRBV3-1/TRBV3-2
ASSLSLMVSTDTQY
>TRBJ1-5|TRBV3-1/TRBV3-2
ASSPWPSGNQPQH
>TRBJ2-2|TRBV24-1
AVGGNTGELF
>TRBJ2-5|TRBV9
ASSRGERAHQETQY
>TRBJ2-1|TRBV6-5
ASSYGGRRYNEQF
>TRBJ2-7|TRBV2
ASSEIGGTDEQY
>TRBJ1-1|TRBV6-1
ASSESVAALEAF
>TRBJ1-6|TRBV11-2
ASSPGQFNSPLH
>TRBJ2-2|TRBV7-9
ASSSYRGRSTGELF
>TRBJ1-1|TRBV5-1
ASSVRDGAEAF
>TRBJ2-1|TRBV28
ASSLPTSGRYEQF
>TRBJ2-1|TRBV7-8
ASSLLRGLKQF
>TRBJ2-3|TRBV7-3
ASSERASGTDTQY
>TRBJ2-1|TRBV12-3/TRBV12-4
ASRDRRDNEQF
>TRBJ1-4|TRBV30
AWSLSGIVQKLF
>TRBJ2-1|TRBV27
ASSTSRSSYNEQF
>TRBJ2-7|TRBV5-1
ASSLQPGTSGSSYEQY
>TRBJ2-3|TRBV19
ASSSLNGDLPL
>TRBJ1-5|TRBV4-1
ASSQEGWGQPQH
>TRBJ2-7|TRBV2
ASRGLTYEQY
>TRBJ2-7|TRBV7-7
ASSLRTGDHEQY
>TRBJ2-6|TRBV10-3
AISGQLSGANVLT
>TRBJ1-2|TRBV4-3
ASSQGSGQVTYGYT
>TRBJ2-1|TRBV6-6
ASSYTTGWQF
>TRBJ2-2|TRBV7-9
ASNRRGGLNTGELF